Shown below are 8 T cell receptor beta chains from a single sample sequenced in a study of cytomegalovirus exposure and HLA in healthy donors. Primers for the PCR totalled 60 Vbeta and 13 Jbeta. Sequenced by immunoSEQ multiplex PCR; TCRdb stores in-frame clones only, minus some. The sample lists around 130,000 clones, approximately 82% occurring once. Source material: PBMCs. Every receptor here comes from a woman aged 18-30 years in good health and CMV-seropositive.

This clone was counted only a few times. The rearrangement joins TRBV6-6 to TRBJ2-3; D is unresolved. With 2 bases removed from V and 8 bases from J, the gap between germline ends came to 11 bases. This CDR3 is built from 13 residues. Looked up from germline, CDR1 is MNHNY and CDR2 is SVGAGI (reference sequence). DNA of the CDR3: TGTGCCAGCAGTTACCCGAGCCCCGGTACGCAGTATTTT. It is translated as CASSYPSPGTQYF.

CDR3 amino acids: CASSVSGIANQPQHF. CDR3 DNA: TGTGCCAGCAGCGTTTCGGGAATCGCAAATCAGCCCCAGCATTTT. The rearrangement links TRBV9 to TRBJ1-5, with no clear D. V lost 2 bases, J lost 4 bases, and 13 bases lay in between. Per the germline V gene, CDR1 is SGDLS and CDR2 is YYNGEE. The CDR3 length is 15 residues.

V and J are TRBV19 and TRBJ1-1; unclear D gene. CDR1 is LNHDA, CDR2 SQIVND, per germline (reference sequence). V lost 1 base and J 0 bases, leaving 6 bases between the germline ends. The CDR3 runs to 14 residues. CDR3 bases: TGTGCCAGTAGTATAGGCGGGATGAACACTGAAGCTTTCTTT. Amino acids: CASSIGGMNTEAFF.

This clone appeared a few times. DNA for the CDR3: TGTGCCAGCAGTACGACAGGGGTTTATGGCTACACCTTC. Amino acid sequence: CASSTTGVYGYTF. The V and J genes are TRBV2 and TRBJ1-2; 8 positions match TRBD1. Unmatched junction bases numbered 4, after V lost 5 bases and J lost 5 bases. CDR1 and CDR2 from the germline V gene are SNHLY and FYNNEI. The CDR3 runs to 13 residues.

This clone was recorded once. The V gene is TRBV6-5, the J gene TRBJ2-7; D not resolved. With 2 bases removed from V and 3 bases from J, the gap between germline ends came to 11 bases. Looked up from germline, CDR1 is MNHEY and CDR2 is SVGAGI. The CDR3 contains 14 residues. The chain's CDR3 is CASSYEGRHYEQYF. CDR3 DNA sequence: TGTGCCAGCAGTTACGAAGGCAGGCACTACGAGCAGTACTTC.

J is TRBJ2-5 and V is TRBV7-9; 9 bases align to TRBD2. The end of the DNA fits TRBJ2-7 better, so the J call may be wrong. Germline lookup yields CDR1 SEHNR and CDR2 FQNEAQ (reference sequence). The CDR3 contains 15 residues. CDR3 sequence: CASSGAGGASYEQYF. DNA of the CDR3: TGTGCCAGCAGCGGAGCGGGGGGCGCATCCTACGAGCAGTACTTC.

The chain is built from TRBV25-1 and TRBJ1-5; perhaps TRBD1 as D (6 bases). Germline-derived CDR1 and CDR2 are MGHDK and SYGVNS. Deletions cut 2 bases from V and 2 bases from J, with 13 bases between. This CDR3 region has 16 residues. CDR3: CASSETGIDGNQPQHF. The CDR3 nucleotides are TGTGCCAGCAGTGAAACAGGGATAGATGGCAATCAGCCCCAGCATTTT. Full variable domain (missing parts from reference TRBV25-1 and TRBJ1-5): EADIYQTPRYLVIGTGKKITLECSQTMGHDKMYWYQQDPGMELHLIHYSYGVNSTEKGDLSSESTVSRIRTEHFPLTLESARPSHTSQYLCASSETGIDGNQPQHFGDGTRLSIL.

This clone was recorded once. The chain employs TRBV5-4 and TRBJ2-1; TRBD1 aligns across 8 bases. This CDR3 comprises 13 residues. CDR1 is SGHNT and CDR2 is YYREEE in the germline V gene (reference sequence). With V trimmed by 10 bases and J by 5 bases, 8 bases remained unmatched. In nucleotides, the CDR3 is TGTGCCCAGGGGGCACTAAGAGACAATGAGCAGTTCTTC. This codes for CAQGALRDNEQFF.